These 9 T cell receptor beta chains came from one sample sequenced in a study of blood T cell repertoires in COVID-19. Only in-frame clones appear in the TCRdb table, and some are missing; sequencing was by immunoSEQ multiplex PCR. The data contain 11,000 to 15,000 clones, roughly 89% of them singletons. Sequencing input: peripheral blood. These receptors came from a human donor in a cohort sampled during active COVID-19.

The chain joins TRBV27 to TRBJ2-5; D possibly corresponds to TRBD2 (5 bases). With 7 bases removed from V and 1 base from J, the gap between germline ends came to 19 bases. Per the germline V gene, CDR1 is MNHEY and CDR2 is SMNVEV (reference sequence). The CDR3 runs 16 residues. The CDR3 loop reads CASTKSAGYVQETQYF. In nucleotides, the CDR3 is TGTGCCAGCACGAAGAGCGCGGGCTATGTCCAAGAGACCCAGTACTTC.

The V and J genes are TRBV9 and TRBJ2-6; D is perhaps TRBD2 (5 bases). The CDR3 length is 20 residues. CDR1 and CDR2 from the germline V gene are SGDLS and YYNGEE. V lost 1 base, J lost 2 bases, and 22 bases lay in between. The chain's CDR3 is CASSVSSRTDSKTGANVLTF. Written as DNA, the CDR3 is TGTGCCAGCAGCGTAAGTTCTCGGACTGACTCGAAAACTGGGGCCAACGTCCTGACTTTC.

The CDR3 sequence is CASSLGLAEITDTQYF. As DNA, the CDR3 is TGTGCCAGCAGCTTGGGACTAGCGGAAATCACAGATACGCAGTATTTT. J is TRBJ2-3 and V is TRBV5-6; the match to TRBD2 covers 9 bases. The CDR3 is made up of 16 amino acids. From germline, CDR1 is SGHDT and CDR2 YYEEEE. J gave up 2 bases and V 0 bases, and 4 bases lay outside the gene matches.

In this sample, this clone turned up once. The CDR3 region is CASSPAGRGTDTQYF. The CDR3 nucleotides read TGTGCCAGCAGCCCCGCGGGGAGGGGCACAGATACGCAGTATTTT. The chain uses TRBV7-6 and TRBJ2-3; 7 nucleotides match TRBD2. Germline CDR1 and CDR2: SGHVS and FNYEAQ. V lost 5 bases, J lost 1 base, and 6 bases stayed unmatched. CDR3 length equals 15 residues.

This clone turned up a few times. For the CDR3, the DNA is TGTGCCAGCAGTGAAGCGTCAGGGGGTGGAATTGAAGCTTTCTTT. The encoded protein is CASSEASGGGIEAFF. The chain uses TRBV6-1 and TRBJ1-1; 7 nucleotides line up with TRBD1. Germline V lookup: CDR1 MNHNS, CDR2 SASEGT. This CDR3 has 15 residues. The V segment lost 0 bases and the J segment 7 bases; nucleotides outside the gene matches: 8.

The chain is built from TRBV14 and TRBJ2-3; possibly TRBD2 for D (6 bases). The CDR3 sequence is 15 residues long. The germline gives CDR1 SGHDN, CDR2 FVKESK. V was pared by 1 base and J by 0 bases, with 8 bases between. The CDR3 spells CASSQAGTSTDTQYF. Written as DNA, the CDR3 is TGTGCCAGCAGCCAAGCCGGGACTAGCACAGATACGCAGTATTTT.

The rearrangement joins TRBV27 to TRBJ1-2; D is uncertain. Germline V gives CDR1 MNHEY, CDR2 SMNVEV (reference sequence). V was shortened by 3 bases and J by 1 base, with 9 bases between the two germline ends. The CDR3 has 14 residues. The CDR3 bases are TGTGCCAGCAGTTTTACGCCTAGTAACTATGGCTACACCTTC. Translated, it gives CASSFTPSNYGYTF.

The chain carries TRBV24-1 and TRBJ1-2; D is perhaps TRBD1 (6 bases). Trimming removed 7 bases from V and 3 bases from J, with 17 bases in between. The CDR3 is 15 residues long. Germline CDR1 reads KGHDR; CDR2 reads SFDVKD. The CDR3 DNA reads TGTGCCACCAGCTCGTCTGGCAGGGGCGACTATGGCTACACCTTC. Protein product: CATSSSGRGDYGYTF.

This clone was recorded a few times. This chain joins TRBV2 and TRBJ1-1; weak D call: TRBD1 (6 bases). Trimming stripped 5 bases from V and 5 bases from J, with 18 bases between. CDR3 length equals 15 residues. CDR1 and CDR2 (germline): SNHLY, FYNNEI. The CDR3 loop reads CASSKEGGRRTEAFF. The CDR3 bases are TGTGCCAGCAGTAAAGAGGGGGGGCGGAGGACTGAAGCTTTCTTT.